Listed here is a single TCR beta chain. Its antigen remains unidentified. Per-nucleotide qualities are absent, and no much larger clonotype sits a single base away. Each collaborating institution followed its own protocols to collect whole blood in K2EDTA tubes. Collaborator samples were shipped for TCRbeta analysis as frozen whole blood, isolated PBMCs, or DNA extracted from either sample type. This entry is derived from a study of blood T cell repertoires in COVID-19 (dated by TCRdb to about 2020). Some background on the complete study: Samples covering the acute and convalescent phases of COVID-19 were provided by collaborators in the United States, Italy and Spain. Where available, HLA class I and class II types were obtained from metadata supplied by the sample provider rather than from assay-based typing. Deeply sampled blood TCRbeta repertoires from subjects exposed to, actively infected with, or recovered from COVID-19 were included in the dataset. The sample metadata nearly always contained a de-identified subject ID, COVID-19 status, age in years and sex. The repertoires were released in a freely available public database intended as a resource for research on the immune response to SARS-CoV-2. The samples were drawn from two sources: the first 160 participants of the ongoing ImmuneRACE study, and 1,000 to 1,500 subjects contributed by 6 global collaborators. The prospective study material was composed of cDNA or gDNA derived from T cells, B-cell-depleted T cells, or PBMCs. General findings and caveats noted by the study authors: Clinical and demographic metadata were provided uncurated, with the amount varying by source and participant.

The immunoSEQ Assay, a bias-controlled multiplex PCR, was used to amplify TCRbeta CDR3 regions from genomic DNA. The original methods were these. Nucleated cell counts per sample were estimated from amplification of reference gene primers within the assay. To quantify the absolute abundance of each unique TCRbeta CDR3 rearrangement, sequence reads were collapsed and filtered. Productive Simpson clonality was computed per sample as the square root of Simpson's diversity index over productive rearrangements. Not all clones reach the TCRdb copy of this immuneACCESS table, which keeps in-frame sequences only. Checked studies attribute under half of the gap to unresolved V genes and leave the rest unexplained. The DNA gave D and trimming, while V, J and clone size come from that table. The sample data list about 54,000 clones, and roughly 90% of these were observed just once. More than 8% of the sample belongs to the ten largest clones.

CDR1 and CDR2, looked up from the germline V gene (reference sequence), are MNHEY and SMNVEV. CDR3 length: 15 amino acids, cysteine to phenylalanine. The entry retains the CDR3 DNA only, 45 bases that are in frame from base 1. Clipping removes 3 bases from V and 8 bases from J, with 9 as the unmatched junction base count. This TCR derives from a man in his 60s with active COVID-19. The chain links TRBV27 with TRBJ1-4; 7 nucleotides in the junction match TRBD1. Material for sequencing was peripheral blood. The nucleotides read TGTGCCAGCAGTTTGGGGGACAGCCGAGGAGAAAAACTGTTTTTT. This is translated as CASSLGDSRGEKLFF.